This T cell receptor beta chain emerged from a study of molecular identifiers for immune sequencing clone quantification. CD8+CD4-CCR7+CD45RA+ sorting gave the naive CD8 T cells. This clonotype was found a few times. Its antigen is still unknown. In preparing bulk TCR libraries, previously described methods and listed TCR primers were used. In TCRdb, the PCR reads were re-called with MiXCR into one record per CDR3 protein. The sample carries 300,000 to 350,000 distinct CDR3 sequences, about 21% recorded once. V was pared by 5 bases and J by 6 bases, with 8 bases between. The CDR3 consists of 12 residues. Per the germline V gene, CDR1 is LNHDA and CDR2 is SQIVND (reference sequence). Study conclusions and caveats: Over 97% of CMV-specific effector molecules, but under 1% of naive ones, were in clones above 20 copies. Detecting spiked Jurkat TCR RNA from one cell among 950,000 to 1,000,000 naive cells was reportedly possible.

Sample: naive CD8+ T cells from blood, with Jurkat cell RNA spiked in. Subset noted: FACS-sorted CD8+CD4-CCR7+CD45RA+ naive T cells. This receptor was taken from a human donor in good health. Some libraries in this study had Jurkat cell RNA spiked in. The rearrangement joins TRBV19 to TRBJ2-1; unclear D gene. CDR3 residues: CASSPYGNEQFF. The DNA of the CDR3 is TGTGCCAGTAGTCCCTACGGCAATGAGCAGTTCTTC.